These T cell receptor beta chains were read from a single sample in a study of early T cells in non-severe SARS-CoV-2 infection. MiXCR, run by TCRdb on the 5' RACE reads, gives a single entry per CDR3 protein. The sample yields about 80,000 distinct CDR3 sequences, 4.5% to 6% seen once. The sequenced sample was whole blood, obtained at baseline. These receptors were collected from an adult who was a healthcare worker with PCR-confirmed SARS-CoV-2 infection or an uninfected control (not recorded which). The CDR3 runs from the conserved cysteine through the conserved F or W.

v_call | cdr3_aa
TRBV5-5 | CASSPAGGRETQYF
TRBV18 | CASSPPTDTYEQYF
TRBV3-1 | CASSQEKGTREKLFF
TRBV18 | CASSPNQVGNQPQHF
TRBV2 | CASSRDGQGGEKLFF
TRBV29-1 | CSTGTGGILGYTF
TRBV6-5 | CASSPLRGEQYF
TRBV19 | CASSIAGTGLGQETQYF
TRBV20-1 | CSASGTANQPQHF
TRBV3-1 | CASSQGDNTEAFF
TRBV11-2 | CASSFVASRAEDRYF
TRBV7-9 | CASRDGLAYEQYF
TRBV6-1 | CASSDTGNTEAFF
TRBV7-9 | CASSVGQGAYEQYF
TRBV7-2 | CASSLGHLLAGGGYTQYF
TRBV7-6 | CASSLRLDGETQYF
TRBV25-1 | CASAPADRGRGRAFF
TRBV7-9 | CASSPPGFTDTQYF
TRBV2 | CASSVLEDTQYF
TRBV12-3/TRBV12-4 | CASSLGSGEQYF
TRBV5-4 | CASSLSSNSPLHF
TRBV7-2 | CASSLTGTGGPSEKLFF
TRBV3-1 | CASSQPRLGRSDEQFF
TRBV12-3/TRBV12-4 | CASSGGGPSGNEQFF
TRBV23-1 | CASSQTSGQTYNEQFF
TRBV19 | CASSILGPGELFF
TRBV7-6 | CASSTGTLANTGELFF
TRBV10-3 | CAGRAGAGDTEAFF
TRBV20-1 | CSAPGEGTEAFF
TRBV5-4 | CASSFGSTTYEQYF
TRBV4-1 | CASSQDLSRREGLYF
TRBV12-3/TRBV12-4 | CASSSDRGVDGELFF
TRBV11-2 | CASSTFYEQYF
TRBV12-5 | CASGGSSYNEQFF
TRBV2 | CASSEGGLVMGTQYF
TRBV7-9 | CASSNPGTDTQYF
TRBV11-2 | CASSLVSLAGEGEQFF
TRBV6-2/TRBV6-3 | CASSDHFREAIEQYF
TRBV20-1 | CSYQTGKGYTF
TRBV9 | CASSVTGDERSGELFF